The 3 T cell receptor beta chains below were found in one sample sequenced in a study of CD8 T cells in ankylosing spondylitis. TCRdb recomputed calls from the 5' RACE reads with MiXCR, one row per CDR3 protein. The sample includes about 36,000 distinct CDR3 sequences, approximately 6% seen only once; the top ten take about an eighth. The sample comprised blood, either unsorted or a sorted T cell fraction (not recorded which). These receptors all stem from a male donor with ankylosing spondylitis or in good health (not recorded which).

The sample holds many counts of this clonotype. The chain combines TRBV2 with TRBJ2-4; D gene unclear. There are 14 residues in the CDR3. Germline CDR1 and CDR2: SNHLY and FYNNEI. Trimming removed 1 base at V and 0 bases at J, with 4 bases between. The CDR3 sequence: CASSEGLAKNIQYF. The CDR3 bases are TGTGCCAGCAGTGAAGGGTTAGCCAAAAACATTCAGTACTTC.

This clonotype was counted ten times or more. The CDR3, as DNA: TGTGCCAGCAGCCCCCACCGGGACGGCGTTGCCGGTGGCTACACCTTC. This encodes CASSPHRDGVAGGYTF. The chain uses TRBV14 and TRBJ1-2; weak D call: TRBD1 (5 bases). This CDR3 is 16 amino acids long. V lost 4 bases and J lost 7, with 22 bases in between. Germline loops: CDR1 SGHDN, CDR2 FVKESK.

In this sample, this clonotype turned up many times. The chain is built from TRBV7-9 and TRBJ1-5; TRBD1 agrees at 8 bases. Germline trimming cut 4 bases from V and 6 bases from J; bases unmatched to any gene: 2. The V gene's germline CDR1 is SEHNR and CDR2 FQNEAQ (reference sequence). This CDR3 is 13 amino acids long. CDR3 in DNA: TGTGCCAGCAGCTCAACAGGGGGTCAGCCCCAGCATTTT. Encoded protein: CASSSTGGQPQHF.